The clone carrying this T cell receptor (beta chain) came up a few times. The antigen is undetermined. Constant-segment-primed 5'RACE gave TCR alpha and TCR beta cDNA libraries with sample barcodes and UMIs. In TCRdb, the 5' RACE reads were re-called with MiXCR into one record per CDR3 protein. The sample carries about 400,000 distinct CDR3 sequences, under 15% recorded once. This entry comes from a study of T-cell memory formation after mild COVID-19. Looking at the study overall: There were largely donor-specific TCR clusters. General study points: Whether second-wave clones peaking at day 37 were SARS-CoV-2 specific went unconfirmed. Mainly CM and EM harbored the contracting CD4+ clones; mainly EMRA harbored the CD8+ ones.

The CDR3 contains 17 residues. CDR1 is SEHNR and CDR2 is FQNEAQ in the germline V gene (reference sequence). V trimming: 3 bases; J trimming: 2 bases; junction bases outside the gene matches: 9. The chain uses TRBV7-9 and TRBJ2-4; 8 positions agree with TRBD1. Sequences were obtained from PBMCs or a T cell subset sorted from them (not recorded which). The TCR sequence derives from a man between 18 and 35 years old who had mild COVID-19 (a few samples of this study predate the infection). Cell type and time point are not known. The CDR3 protein is CASSLDRVRGTKNIQYF. The CDR3 coding sequence is TGTGCCAGCAGCTTGGACAGGGTGAGGGGGACCAAAAACATTCAGTACTTC.